Each of the 17 T cell receptor beta chains below was sequenced from the same sample in a study of blood T cell repertoires in COVID-19. Profiled with immunoSEQ multiplex PCR; TCRdb holds only in-frame clones, not every one. In the table there are about 400,000 clones, 85% to 90% of which are singletons. The sequenced sample was peripheral blood. All receptors derive from a human donor in a cohort sampled during active COVID-19.

The chain uses TRBV30 and TRBJ2-5; the match to TRBD1 covers 8 bases. The germline V gene encodes CDR1 GTSNPN and CDR2 SVGIG (reference sequence). The CDR3 sequence is 13 residues long. V shed 3 bases and J 2 bases; nucleotides not matched to a gene: 2. The CDR3 reads CAWRRTGQETQYF. CDR3 bases: TGTGCCTGGAGGCGGACAGGGCAAGAGACCCAGTACTTC.

This clone showed up just a few times. The chain has TRBV5-1 and TRBJ2-2, with TRBD1 as a possible D gene (5 bases). Germline lookup yields CDR1 SGHRS and CDR2 YFSETQ. This CDR3 is built from 13 residues. Trimming cost V 0 bases and J 8 bases, with 8 bases left between them. In nucleotides, the CDR3 is TGCGCCAGCAGCTTGGCCTGGACAGGGGAGCTGTTTTTT. This gives the protein CASSLAWTGELFF.

This sequence joins TRBV24-1 and TRBJ2-1; 8 bases agree with TRBD1. Germline CDR1 is KGHDR and CDR2 is SFDVKD. After removal of 4 bases from V and 4 bases from J, the junction contained 8 bases not matched to a gene. This CDR3 is built from 16 residues. The CDR3 here is CATSDNDRGSYNEQFF. DNA for the CDR3: TGTGCCACCAGTGACAATGACAGGGGAAGTTACAATGAGCAGTTCTTC.

This clone was detected once. The chain carries TRBV5-6 and TRBJ2-3; 8 bases map to TRBD1. Germline lookup yields CDR1 SGHDT and CDR2 YYEEEE. With V trimmed by 0 bases and J by 2 bases, 5 bases remained unmatched. The CDR3 is 16 residues long. CDR3 bases: TGTGCCAGCAGCTTGGTTGCGGACAGGGACACAGATACGCAGTATTTT. It specifies CASSLVADRDTDTQYF.

This clone was detected only once. V usage is TRBV9 and J usage is TRBJ1-2; perhaps TRBD1 as D (6 bases). This CDR3 spans 14 amino acids. V was shortened by 0 bases and J by 5 bases, with 11 bases between the two germline ends. Germline assignment: CDR1 SGDLS and CDR2 YYNGEE. The DNA of the CDR3 is TGTGCCAGCAGCGTAGCGGTCAGGGGATATGGCTACACCTTC. It codes for CASSVAVRGYGYTF.

This rearrangement joins TRBV30 to TRBJ1-5, with D perhaps matching TRBD1 (6 bases). The CDR3 totals 15 residues. Trimming shortened V by 0 bases and J by 4 bases, and 13 bases separated the two germline ends. Per the germline V gene, CDR1 is GTSNPN and CDR2 is SVGIG (reference sequence). The CDR3 protein is CAWSVLDSPNQPQHF. CDR3 DNA sequence: TGTGCCTGGAGTGTACTGGACAGCCCTAATCAGCCCCAGCATTTT.

The chain has TRBV7-9 and TRBJ2-7; possible D gene TRBD2, 5 bases. Germline assignment: CDR1 SEHNR and CDR2 FQNEAQ (reference sequence). The CDR3 sequence is 14 residues long. The V end was cut by 5 bases, the J end by 0 bases, with 11 bases between. The CDR3 nucleotides read TGTGCCAGCAGCCGGGGAATACTCTCCTACGAGCAGTACTTC. Protein product: CASSRGILSYEQYF. The full variable domain, completed using reference TRBV7-9 and TRBJ2-7, is DTGVSQNPRHKITKRGQNVTFRCDPISEHNRLYWYRQTLGQGPEFLTYFQNEAQLEKSRLLSDRFSAERPKGSFSTLEIQRTEQGDSAMYLCASSRGILSYEQYFGPGTRLTVT.

The rearrangement joins TRBV29-1 to TRBJ2-1, with 15 bases lining up with TRBD2. The ends lost 3 bases at V and 9 bases at J; junction bases unmatched: 3. The CDR3 spans 14 residues. Germline V gene data show CDR1 as SQVTM and CDR2 as ANQGSEA. The CDR3 region has the DNA TGCAGCGTTGACAGGACTAGCGGGGGGGGTGAGCAGTTCTTC. It yields the protein CSVDRTSGGGEQFF.

The chain links TRBV2 to TRBJ2-5, with 7 nucleotides matching TRBD2. Per the germline V gene, CDR1 is SNHLY and CDR2 is FYNNEI. V shed 7 bases and J 4 bases; nucleotides not matched to a gene: 6. The CDR3 has 13 residues. The CDR3: CASNLGGRETQYF. The CDR3 coding sequence is TGTGCCAGCAACCTCGGGGGGAGAGAGACCCAGTACTTC.

CDR3 nucleotide sequence: TGTGCCAGCAGCCAAGATTCCGGGACTTACAATGAGCAGTTCTTC. This translates into CASSQDSGTYNEQFF. V gene TRBV3-1 (or the pseudogene TRBV3-2) combines with J gene TRBJ2-1, with D perhaps TRBD2 (6 bases). The CDR3 totals 15 residues. The V and J ends lost 0 bases and 4 bases respectively, with 10 bases between them. CDR1 is LGHDT, CDR2 YNNKEL, per germline (reference sequence).

This clone came up a few times. The V gene is TRBV5-4, the J gene TRBJ2-5; 9 bases agree with TRBD2. The CDR3 extends over 16 amino acids. Losses at the gene ends were 4 bases for V and 2 bases for J; bases not matched to a gene: 9. From germline, CDR1 is SGHNT and CDR2 YYREEE (reference sequence). This CDR3 is CASSDAGGPGQETQYF. The CDR3 DNA reads as TGTGCCAGCAGCGACGCGGGGGGGCCTGGGCAAGAGACCCAGTACTTC.

The V gene is TRBV9, the J gene TRBJ2-3, with D unclear. Trimming removed 0 bases from V and 4 bases from J, with 15 bases in between. Germline CDR1 and CDR2: SGDLS and YYNGEE. This CDR3 comprises 16 residues. CDR3 residues: CASSVAPLRSSDTQYF. The DNA for the CDR3 is TGTGCCAGCAGCGTAGCACCTTTGCGATCGTCAGATACGCAGTATTTT. Full variable domain (rest looked up from reference TRBV9 and TRBJ2-3): DSGVTQTPKHLITATGQRVTLRCSPRSGDLSVYWYQQSLDQGLQFLIQYYNGEERAKGNILERFSAQQFPDLHSELNLSSLELGDSALYFCASSVAPLRSSDTQYFGPGTRLTVL.

This rearrangement joins TRBV19 to TRBJ1-1; the match to TRBD1 covers 7 bases. The CDR3 covers 13 residues. Germline V gene lookup returns CDR1 LNHDA and CDR2 SQIVND (reference sequence). Unmatched junction bases numbered 1, after V lost 5 bases and J lost 1 base. Here the CDR3 DNA reads TGTGCCAGTAGTGACAGGGAGAACACTGAAGCTTTCTTT. It codes for CASSDRENTEAFF. Drawing the rest from reference TRBV19 and TRBJ1-1, the complete variable domain is DGGITQSPKYLFRKEGQNVTLSCEQNLNHDAMYWYRQDPGQGLRLIYYSQIVNDFQKGDIAEGYSVSREKKESFPLTVTSAQKNPTAFYLCASSDRENTEAFFGQGTRLTVV.

The chain links TRBV28 to TRBJ1-6; no firm D call. This CDR3 comprises 16 residues. Trimming pared 6 bases from V and 5 bases from J, leaving 17 bases between. CDR1 MDHEN and CDR2 SYDVKM come from the germline V gene. The CDR3 nucleotides read TGTGCCAGCAGCTATCCGAAGCGTTCAAATAATTCACCCCTCCACTTT. Translation gives CASSYPKRSNNSPLHF.

This sequence joins TRBV30 and TRBJ2-1, with TRBD2 matching over 15 bases. CDR3 length equals 15 residues. Germline V CDR1 and CDR2: GTSNPN, SVGIG (reference sequence). The V and J ends lost 5 bases and 6 bases, in that order; junction bases with no gene match: 5. The CDR3 DNA follows: TGTGCCTGGGCCGGGACTAGCGGGAGGATCAATGAGCAGTTCTTC. It translates to CAWAGTSGRINEQFF.

The CDR3: CASLYTEGSYEQYF. DNA for the CDR3: TGTGCCAGCCTATACACGGAGGGCTCCTACGAGCAGTACTTC. V gene TRBV2 combines with J gene TRBJ2-7; weak D call: TRBD2 (6 bases). The germline V gene has CDR1 SNHLY and CDR2 FYNNEI. The CDR3 sequence is 14 residues long. V was cut by 8 bases and J by 0 bases, with 14 bases left in between.

The gene calls are TRBV27 and TRBJ2-2; no reliable D call. The V and J ends lost 1 base and 3 bases respectively, with 27 bases between them. Per the germline V gene, CDR1 is MNHEY and CDR2 is SMNVEV (reference sequence). CDR3 length: 21 residues. As DNA, the CDR3 is TGTGCCAGCAGTTTATACCCCCCCCTCGCCGACTCGCTTCGTCACACCGGGGAGCTGTTTTTT. It translates to CASSLYPPLADSLRHTGELFF.